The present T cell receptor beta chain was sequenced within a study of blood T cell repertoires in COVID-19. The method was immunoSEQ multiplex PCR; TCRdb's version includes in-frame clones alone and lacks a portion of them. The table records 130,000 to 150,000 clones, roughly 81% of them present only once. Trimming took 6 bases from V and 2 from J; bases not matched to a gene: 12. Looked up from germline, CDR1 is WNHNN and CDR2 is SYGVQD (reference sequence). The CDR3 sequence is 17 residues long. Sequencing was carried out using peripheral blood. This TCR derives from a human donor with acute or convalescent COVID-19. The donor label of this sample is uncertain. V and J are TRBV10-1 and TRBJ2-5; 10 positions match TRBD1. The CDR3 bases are TGCGCCAGCAGCTGGACAGGGGGAATGGAAGAACAAGAGACCCAGTACTTC. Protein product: CASSWTGGMEEQETQYF.